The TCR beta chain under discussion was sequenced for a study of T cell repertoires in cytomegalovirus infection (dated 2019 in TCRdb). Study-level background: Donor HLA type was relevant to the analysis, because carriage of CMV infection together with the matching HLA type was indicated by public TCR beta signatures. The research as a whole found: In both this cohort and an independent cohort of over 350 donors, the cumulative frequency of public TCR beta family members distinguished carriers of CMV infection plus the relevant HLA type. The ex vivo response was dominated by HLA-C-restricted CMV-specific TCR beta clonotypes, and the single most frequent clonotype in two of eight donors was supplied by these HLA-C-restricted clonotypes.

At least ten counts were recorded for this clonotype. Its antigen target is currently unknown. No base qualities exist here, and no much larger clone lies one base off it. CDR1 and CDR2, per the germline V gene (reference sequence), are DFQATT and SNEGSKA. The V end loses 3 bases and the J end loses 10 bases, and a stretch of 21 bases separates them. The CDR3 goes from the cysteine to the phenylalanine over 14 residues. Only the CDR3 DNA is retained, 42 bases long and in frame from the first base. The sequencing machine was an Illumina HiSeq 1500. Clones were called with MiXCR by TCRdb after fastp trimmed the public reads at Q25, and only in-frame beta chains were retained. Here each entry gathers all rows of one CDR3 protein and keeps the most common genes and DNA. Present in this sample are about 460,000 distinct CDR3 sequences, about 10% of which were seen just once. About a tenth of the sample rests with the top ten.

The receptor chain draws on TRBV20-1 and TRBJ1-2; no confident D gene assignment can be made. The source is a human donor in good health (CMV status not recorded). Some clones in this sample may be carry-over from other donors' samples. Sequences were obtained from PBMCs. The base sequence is TGCAGTGCTAGGGAGAAAAGCACGGTGGGAAACTACACCTTC. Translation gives CSAREKSTVGNYTF.